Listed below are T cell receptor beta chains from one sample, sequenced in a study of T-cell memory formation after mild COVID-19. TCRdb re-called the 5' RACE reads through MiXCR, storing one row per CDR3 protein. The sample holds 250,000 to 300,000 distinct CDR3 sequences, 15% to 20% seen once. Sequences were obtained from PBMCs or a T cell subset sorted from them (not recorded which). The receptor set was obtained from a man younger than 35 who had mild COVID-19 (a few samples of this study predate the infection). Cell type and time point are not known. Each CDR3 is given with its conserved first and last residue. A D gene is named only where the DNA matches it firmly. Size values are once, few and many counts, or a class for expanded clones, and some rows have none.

CDR3nt: TGTGCCATCCGGGGGAACAACTATGGCTACACCTTC
CDR3aa: CAIRGNNYGYTF
v_gene: TRBV6-5
d_gene: -
j_gene: TRBJ1-2
abundance: -

CDR3nt: TGCGCCAGCAGCCCACGGGTCCTTACCCCTGAAGCTTTCTTT
CDR3aa: CASSPRVLTPEAFF
v_gene: TRBV5-1
d_gene: -
j_gene: TRBJ1-1
abundance: few

CDR3nt: TGTGCCAGCAGCAACACAGGGGGCAATTCACCCCTCCACTTT
CDR3aa: CASSNTGGNSPLHF
v_gene: TRBV5-4
d_gene: TRBD1
j_gene: TRBJ1-6
abundance: -

CDR3nt: TGTGCCAGCAACCCGGATAGCCGGGGGCGACCAGATACGCAGTATTTT
CDR3aa: CASNPDSRGRPDTQYF
v_gene: TRBV7-2
d_gene: -
j_gene: TRBJ2-3
abundance: -

CDR3nt: TGTGCCAGCAGTTTGCCGGGACAGGGGTCGGAGACCCAGTACTTC
CDR3aa: CASSLPGQGSETQYF
v_gene: TRBV28
d_gene: TRBD1
j_gene: TRBJ2-5
abundance: few

CDR3nt: TGTGCCAGCAGCTTGACTAGCGGGGGGGCTCTGGAGCAGTTCTTC
CDR3aa: CASSLTSGGALEQFF
v_gene: TRBV7-2
d_gene: TRBD2
j_gene: TRBJ2-1
abundance: few

CDR3nt: TGTGCCAGCAGCCCTCTACATAATTCACCCCTCCACTTT
CDR3aa: CASSPLHNSPLHF
v_gene: TRBV7-2
d_gene: -
j_gene: TRBJ1-6
abundance: many

CDR3nt: TGTGCCAGCAGCCCCTATCTGCGATCTCCCCCCAGAGACAATGAGCAGTTCTTC
CDR3aa: CASSPYLRSPPRDNEQFF
v_gene: TRBV27
d_gene: -
j_gene: TRBJ2-1
abundance: few

CDR3nt: TGTGCCAGCAGTTACCCGACCCCAATCGGGCTTGAAGAAAAACTGTTTTTT
CDR3aa: CASSYPTPIGLEEKLFF
v_gene: TRBV6-2/TRBV6-3
d_gene: -
j_gene: TRBJ1-4
abundance: -

CDR3nt: TGTGCCACCAGTGATCCCCATAGCGGGGTAGATACGCAGTATTTT
CDR3aa: CATSDPHSGVDTQYF
v_gene: TRBV24-1
d_gene: TRBD2
j_gene: TRBJ2-3
abundance: -

CDR3nt: TGTGCCAGCAGCTTAGGCGGGGGGCCGGCCGGGGAGCTGTTTTTT
CDR3aa: CASSLGGGPAGELFF
v_gene: TRBV11-2
d_gene: TRBD2
j_gene: TRBJ2-2
abundance: few

CDR3nt: TGTGCCAGCAGCTCACCTTCGGGGACTAGCGGATACAATGAGCAGTTCTTC
CDR3aa: CASSSPSGTSGYNEQFF
v_gene: TRBV7-2
d_gene: TRBD2
j_gene: TRBJ2-1
abundance: -

CDR3nt: TGTGCCAGCAGTGGTCAGGGGAGCTACGAGCAGTACTTC
CDR3aa: CASSGQGSYEQYF
v_gene: TRBV25-1
d_gene: -
j_gene: TRBJ2-7
abundance: -

CDR3nt: TGTGCCAGCAGCTTAGCAGAAACAGGAAAAGTACCAGTTCGTCGAGTGAACACTGAAGCTTTCTTT
CDR3aa: CASSLAETGKVPVRRVNTEAFF
v_gene: TRBV7-6
d_gene: -
j_gene: TRBJ1-1
abundance: -

CDR3nt: TGCGCCAGCAGCCAAGATTCAGGGGGCGGCTACAATGAGCAGTTCTTC
CDR3aa: CASSQDSGGGYNEQFF
v_gene: TRBV4-3
d_gene: TRBD1
j_gene: TRBJ2-1
abundance: few

CDR3nt: TGCGCCAGCAGCCCAGGATTGGGAGACGAGCAGTACTTC
CDR3aa: CASSPGLGDEQYF
v_gene: TRBV4-1
d_gene: -
j_gene: TRBJ2-7
abundance: -

CDR3nt: TGTGCCAGCAGCTTAGCACCGGGGGCAGATACGCAGTATTTT
CDR3aa: CASSLAPGADTQYF
v_gene: TRBV5-1
d_gene: -
j_gene: TRBJ2-3
abundance: many

CDR3nt: TGTGCCAGCAGCCCCTTTGGACAGACTACACCCTCTGGGGCCAACGTCCTGACTTTC
CDR3aa: CASSPFGQTTPSGANVLTF
v_gene: TRBV7-9
d_gene: -
j_gene: TRBJ2-6
abundance: few

CDR3nt: TGTGCCACCAGTGACTCCCGACCGGGACAGGGCACAGATACGCAGTATTTT
CDR3aa: CATSDSRPGQGTDTQYF
v_gene: TRBV24-1
d_gene: TRBD1
j_gene: TRBJ2-3
abundance: -

CDR3nt: TGCGCCAGCAGCCAAGATAGAGGGACAGGGTCCCTTTCCTACGAGCAGTACTTC
CDR3aa: CASSQDRGTGSLSYEQYF
v_gene: TRBV4-3
d_gene: TRBD1
j_gene: TRBJ2-7
abundance: many

CDR3nt: TGCGCCAGCAGCCAAGGGGGAGGGGACGGAAACACCATATATTTT
CDR3aa: CASSQGGGDGNTIYF
v_gene: TRBV4-3
d_gene: -
j_gene: TRBJ1-3
abundance: -

CDR3nt: TGTGCCAGCACCGAAGGGTATGGCTCGGGGGAGCCAGATACGCAGTATTTT
CDR3aa: CASTEGYGSGEPDTQYF
v_gene: TRBV2
d_gene: -
j_gene: TRBJ2-3
abundance: -

CDR3nt: TGCAGCGTTGACTTTCCACAGGACAACACAGATACGCAGTATTTT
CDR3aa: CSVDFPQDNTDTQYF
v_gene: TRBV29-1
d_gene: -
j_gene: TRBJ2-3
abundance: -

CDR3nt: TGTGCCAGCTCACCTCCGTCGGGCTCTGGAAACACCATATATTTT
CDR3aa: CASSPPSGSGNTIYF
v_gene: TRBV18
d_gene: -
j_gene: TRBJ1-3
abundance: few

CDR3nt: TGTGCCAGCAGTTTATGGGAAGAGCAAGAGACCCAGTACTTC
CDR3aa: CASSLWEEQETQYF
v_gene: TRBV28
d_gene: -
j_gene: TRBJ2-5
abundance: -

CDR3nt: TGCGCCAGCAGCCCGGGACCAAACACCTACGAGCAGTACTTC
CDR3aa: CASSPGPNTYEQYF
v_gene: TRBV5-1
d_gene: -
j_gene: TRBJ2-7
abundance: -

CDR3nt: TGCGCCAGCAGCTTGGGAGGGAACACAGTCACCAATGAGCAGTTCTTC
CDR3aa: CASSLGGNTVTNEQFF
v_gene: TRBV5-1
d_gene: -
j_gene: TRBJ2-1
abundance: few

CDR3nt: TGTGCCAGCAGTAACCCTAAATGGGGGAACACTGAAGCTTTCTTT
CDR3aa: CASSNPKWGNTEAFF
v_gene: TRBV6-2/TRBV6-3
d_gene: -
j_gene: TRBJ1-1
abundance: -

CDR3nt: TGTGCCAGCAGCAAAAAGGTCCTGCTAGCGGGGGACAATGAGCAGTTCTTC
CDR3aa: CASSKKVLLAGDNEQFF
v_gene: TRBV7-7
d_gene: TRBD2
j_gene: TRBJ2-1
abundance: few

CDR3nt: TGTGCCAGCAGTTACACGGAGGGACAGAGCTCGAATCAGCCCCAGCATTTT
CDR3aa: CASSYTEGQSSNQPQHF
v_gene: TRBV6-5
d_gene: TRBD1
j_gene: TRBJ1-5
abundance: -

CDR3nt: TGTGCCAGCAGGGACTGGGCAGGGGCCTACGAGCAGTACTTC
CDR3aa: CASRDWAGAYEQYF
v_gene: TRBV7-2
d_gene: -
j_gene: TRBJ2-7
abundance: -

CDR3nt: TGCGCCAGCAGCCAAGGGGTCCTCCACGAGGAGACCCAGTACTTC
CDR3aa: CASSQGVLHEETQYF
v_gene: TRBV4-1
d_gene: -
j_gene: TRBJ2-5
abundance: -

CDR3nt: TGTGCCAGCAGTTTGGGGGGGGGAGTTCGGTTCTTC
CDR3aa: CASSLGGGVRFF
v_gene: TRBV28
d_gene: TRBD2
j_gene: TRBJ2-1
abundance: few

CDR3nt: TGTGCCAGCAGAGATACAGGAGCCAGAGAAGCTTTCTTT
CDR3aa: CASRDTGAREAFF
v_gene: TRBV6-6
d_gene: -
j_gene: TRBJ1-1
abundance: -

CDR3nt: TGTGCCCTCCGTGGTAGCAATCAGCCCCAGCATTTT
CDR3aa: CALRGSNQPQHF
v_gene: TRBV7-2
d_gene: -
j_gene: TRBJ1-5
abundance: -

CDR3nt: TGCGCCAGCAGTCACCCGGGACAGGGAGGTGAAAAACTGTTTTTT
CDR3aa: CASSHPGQGGEKLFF
v_gene: TRBV23-1
d_gene: TRBD1
j_gene: TRBJ1-4
abundance: -

CDR3nt: TGTGCCAGCAGCTGGACAGGGAGTGGGAACACTGAAGCTTTCTTT
CDR3aa: CASSWTGSGNTEAFF
v_gene: TRBV7-9
d_gene: TRBD1
j_gene: TRBJ1-1
abundance: few

CDR3nt: TGCAGTGCAGAACAGGGGGCTTACGTTAACTATGGCTACACCTTC
CDR3aa: CSAEQGAYVNYGYTF
v_gene: TRBV20-1
d_gene: TRBD1
j_gene: TRBJ1-2
abundance: -

CDR3nt: TGTGCCAGCAGCCAAGGACTAGCGGGGGGTCGAGATACGCAGTATTTT
CDR3aa: CASSQGLAGGRDTQYF
v_gene: TRBV4-1
d_gene: TRBD2
j_gene: TRBJ2-3
abundance: many

CDR3nt: TGCGCCAGCAGCCAAGATCGGGCCACCTCGAACACCGGGGAGCTGTTTTTT
CDR3aa: CASSQDRATSNTGELFF
v_gene: TRBV4-1
d_gene: -
j_gene: TRBJ2-2
abundance: few

CDR3nt: TGTGCCAGCAGCTTGGGAAGAGGGGCCCAGCCCCAGCATTTT
CDR3aa: CASSLGRGAQPQHF
v_gene: TRBV5-6
d_gene: -
j_gene: TRBJ1-5
abundance: few

CDR3nt: TGCGCCAGCAGCCTCGGGCCGCGCGGTAGCGGGGGTCGCCGGGTGGGCGGGGAGCTGTTTTTT
CDR3aa: CASSLGPRGSGGRRVGGELFF
v_gene: TRBV4-3
d_gene: TRBD2
j_gene: TRBJ2-2
abundance: -

CDR3nt: TGTGCCAGCAGCTTTGGACGGAGCTATGGCTACACCTTC
CDR3aa: CASSFGRSYGYTF
v_gene: TRBV5-6
d_gene: -
j_gene: TRBJ1-2
abundance: few

CDR3nt: TGTGCCAGCAGCCGTACAGGGGGAGGTGAAAAACTGTTTTTT
CDR3aa: CASSRTGGGEKLFF
v_gene: TRBV28
d_gene: TRBD1
j_gene: TRBJ1-4
abundance: -

CDR3nt: TGTGCCAGCAGCTCTCACCGGGACTCTGGAAACACCATATATTTT
CDR3aa: CASSSHRDSGNTIYF
v_gene: TRBV7-3
d_gene: -
j_gene: TRBJ1-3
abundance: -

CDR3nt: TGTGCCAGCAGTTACAGGGGGCAGGGAGGTTCACCCCTCCACTTT
CDR3aa: CASSYRGQGGSPLHF
v_gene: TRBV6-6
d_gene: TRBD1
j_gene: TRBJ1-6
abundance: once

CDR3nt: TGTGCCAGCGGAGGAGCGGCTTACAATGAGCAGTTCTTC
CDR3aa: CASGGAAYNEQFF
v_gene: TRBV3-1
d_gene: -
j_gene: TRBJ2-1
abundance: -

CDR3nt: TGTGCCAGCAGCCTCCGGGACAGACAACAAAAACTGTTTTTT
CDR3aa: CASSLRDRQQKLFF
v_gene: TRBV14
d_gene: TRBD1
j_gene: TRBJ1-4
abundance: -

CDR3nt: TGTGCCAGCAGAGCGCTGCGCGGAGCGAAAGGAAACACCATATATTTT
CDR3aa: CASRALRGAKGNTIYF
v_gene: TRBV7-8
d_gene: -
j_gene: TRBJ1-3
abundance: -

CDR3nt: TGTGCCAGCAGTGAATTCGCCGGGGTTAATCAGCCCCAGCATTTT
CDR3aa: CASSEFAGVNQPQHF
v_gene: TRBV2
d_gene: -
j_gene: TRBJ1-5
abundance: few